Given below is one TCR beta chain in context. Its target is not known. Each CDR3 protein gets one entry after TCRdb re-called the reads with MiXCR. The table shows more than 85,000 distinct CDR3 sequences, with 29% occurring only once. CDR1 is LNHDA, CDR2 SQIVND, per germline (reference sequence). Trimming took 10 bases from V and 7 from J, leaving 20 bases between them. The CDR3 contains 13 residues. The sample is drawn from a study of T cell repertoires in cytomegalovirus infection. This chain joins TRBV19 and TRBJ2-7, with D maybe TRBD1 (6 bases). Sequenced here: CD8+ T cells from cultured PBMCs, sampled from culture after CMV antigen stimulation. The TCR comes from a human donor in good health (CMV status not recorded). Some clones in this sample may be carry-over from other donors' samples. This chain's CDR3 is CATQDTGLREQYF. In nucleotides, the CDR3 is TGTGCCACCCAAGACACAGGGCTAAGGGAGCAGTACTTC.